The 27 T cell receptor beta chains listed next were all sequenced from one sample in a study of blood T cell repertoires in COVID-19. Here immunoSEQ multiplex PCR was the method, and the copy in TCRdb shows in-frame clones only, minus some. The repertoire holds roughly 140,000 clones, with roughly 88% as singletons. Sample: peripheral blood. The receptors were gathered from a man in his fifties or sixties with active or convalescent COVID-19.

The rearrangement joins TRBV19 to TRBJ1-2; perhaps TRBD1 as D (5 bases). Trimming removed 9 bases at V and 7 bases at J, with 12 bases between. The CDR3 spans 11 residues. Germline V gene sequence: CDR1 LNHDA, CDR2 SQIVND (reference sequence). The CDR3 nucleotides are TGTGCCAGCAGTCGAAGGGGTGGCTACACCTTC. Its protein product is CASSRRGGYTF.

The rearrangement links TRBV11-3 to TRBJ1-2; D uncertain. Deletions cut 4 bases from V and 6 bases from J, with 9 bases between. Per germline, CDR1 SGHNT and CDR2 YENEEA. This CDR3 has 12 residues. The CDR3 is CASSSTDNGYTF. CDR3 sequence (DNA): TGTGCCAGCAGCTCTACAGACAATGGCTACACCTTC. Full variable domain (remainder filled in from reference TRBV11-3 and TRBJ1-2): EAGVVQSPRYKIIEKKQPVAFWCNPISGHNTLYWYLQNLGQGPELLIRYENEEAVDDSQLPKDRFSAERLKGVDSTLKIQPAELGDSAVYLCASSSTDNGYTFGSGTRLTVV.

This clone showed up just once. In nucleotides, the CDR3 is TGTGCCAGTAGTGTCAGGGGGCTCAAGGGGGAGACCCAGTACTTC. Its translation: CASSVRGLKGETQYF. The chain is built from TRBV19 and TRBJ2-5, with TRBD1 identical over 8 bases. Germline CDR1 and CDR2: LNHDA and SQIVND (reference sequence). V shed 5 bases, J shed 5 bases, and the junction held 10 bases outside the gene matches. This CDR3 comprises 15 residues.

The V call is TRBV19, the J call TRBJ2-1; D is perhaps TRBD1 (6 bases). CDR1 and CDR2 (germline): LNHDA, SQIVND (reference sequence). V lost 0 bases and J lost 3, with 9 bases in between. The CDR3 has 15 residues. Here the CDR3 reads CASSIDRGGYNEQFF. The DNA of the CDR3 is TGTGCCAGTAGTATAGACAGGGGCGGCTACAATGAGCAGTTCTTC.

This rearrangement joins TRBV18 to TRBJ1-3; D not certain. Germline values: CDR1 KGHSH, CDR2 LQKENI. Trimming left V 2 bases short and J 4 bases short, with 9 bases between. The CDR3 covers 14 residues. The CDR3 DNA reads TGTGCCAGCTCACCAGAGGGTTCCGGAAACACCATATATTTT. Its protein is CASSPEGSGNTIYF.

The rearrangement uses TRBV30 and TRBJ1-2; D is possibly TRBD1 (6 bases). From germline, CDR1 is GTSNPN and CDR2 SVGIG (reference sequence). Trimming took off 0 bases at V and 3 bases at J, with 14 bases between the two ends. This CDR3 region has 15 residues. The CDR3: CAWSVGYYRDYGYTF. In DNA form, the CDR3 reads TGTGCCTGGAGTGTAGGGTATTACAGGGACTATGGCTACACCTTC. Combining the CDR3 with reference TRBV30 and TRBJ1-2 gives the whole variable domain SQTIHQWPATLVQPVGSPLSLECTVEGTSNPNLYWYRQAAGRGLQLLFYSVGIGQISSEVPQNLSASRPQDRQFILSSKKLLLSDSGFYLCAWSVGYYRDYGYTFGSGTRLTVV.

J is TRBJ2-1 and V is TRBV7-9, with a possible D match to TRBD2 (6 bases). The length of the CDR3 is 14 residues. The germline V gene has CDR1 SEHNR and CDR2 FQNEAQ (reference sequence). Between the trimmed V and J ends, which lost 1 base and 14 bases, there was a span of 18 bases. The CDR3 sequence is CASSLGSAGSLEFF. CDR3 nucleotides: TGTGCCAGCAGCTTAGGATCTGCCGGGAGTTTAGAGTTCTTC. The full variable domain, completed using reference TRBV7-9 and TRBJ2-1, is DTGVSQNPRHKITKRGQNVTFRCDPISEHNRLYWYRQTLGQGPEFLTYFQNEAQLEKSRLLSDRFSAERPKGSFSTLEIQRTEQGDSAMYLCASSLGSAGSLEFFGPGTRLTVL.

This rearrangement joins TRBV5-5 to TRBJ1-3; 9 bases align to TRBD1. The germline gives CDR1 SGHKS, CDR2 YYEKEE (reference sequence). Trimming took 0 bases from V and 2 from J; bases not matched to a gene: 0. The length of the CDR3 is 15 residues. CDR3 nucleotides: TGTGCCAGCAGCTTGGGGACAGGGGCTGGAAACACCATATATTTT. Its translation is CASSLGTGAGNTIYF.

The rearrangement links TRBV5-8 to TRBJ1-5, with TRBD1 identical over 7 bases. The CDR3 totals 16 residues. V lost 5 bases to trimming and J lost 2 bases; unmatched junction nucleotides: 10. In germline, CDR1 is SGHTS, CDR2 YDEGEE. The CDR3 bases are TGTGCCAGCAGGCCGAGGGGGCGAGAAGGCAATCAGCCCCAGCATTTT. Its translation: CASRPRGREGNQPQHF. The full variable domain, completed using reference TRBV5-8 and TRBJ1-5, is EAGVTQSPTHLIKTRGQQATLRCSPISGHTSVYWYQQALGLGLQFLLWYDEGEERNRGNFPPRFSGRQFPNYSSELNVNALELEDSALYLCASRPRGREGNQPQHFGDGTRLSIL.

V is TRBV25-1 and J is TRBJ1-1, with D possibly being TRBD1 (6 bases). Germline V gene sequence: CDR1 MGHDK, CDR2 SYGVNS. The CDR3 spans 13 residues. V shed 5 bases and J shed 1 base, with 8 bases lying between them. DNA for the CDR3: TGTGCCAGCAGTAAAGGGGGGAACACTGAAGCTTTCTTT. It codes for CASSKGGNTEAFF.

This chain uses TRBV20-1 with TRBJ1-1; 7 positions agree with TRBD1. CDR3 size: 11 residues. CDR1 and CDR2 (germline): DFQATT, SNEGSKA (reference sequence). V was pared by 3 bases and J by 10 bases, with 5 bases of the junction left unmatched. The DNA of the CDR3 is TGCAGTGCTAGGGGGGACAGTAGAGCTTTCTTT. This translates into CSARGDSRAFF.

The V call is TRBV27, the J call TRBJ1-2; 9 bases fit TRBD1. CDR3 length: 16 residues. Germline trimming cut 6 bases from V and 4 bases from J; bases unmatched to any gene: 12. CDR1 and CDR2 (germline): MNHEY, SMNVEV (reference sequence). CDR3 nucleotides: TGTGCCAGCAGCTCAATTACACCGGGACAGGGCTATGGCTACACCTTC. Translation: CASSSITPGQGYGYTF.

The chain employs TRBV3-1 (or the pseudogene TRBV3-2) and TRBJ2-7, with a weak D call TRBD1 (6 bases). Germline CDR1 and CDR2: LGHDT and YNNKEL (reference sequence). CDR3 length: 17 amino acids. Trimming cost V 0 bases and J 2 bases, with 17 bases left between them. The CDR3 reads CASSQDPQTGEPYEQYF. In DNA form, the CDR3 reads TGTGCCAGCAGCCAAGATCCCCAGACAGGTGAACCCTACGAGCAGTACTTC.

The genes are TRBV4-1 and TRBJ2-1, with 13 bases that match TRBD2. This CDR3 contains 20 residues. Losses at the gene ends were 2 bases for V and 5 bases for J; bases not matched to a gene: 15. Germline loops: CDR1 MGHRA, CDR2 YSYEKL. The chain's CDR3 is CASSQLPAGGLAGVNNEQFF. The CDR3, as DNA: TGCGCCAGCAGCCAACTGCCTGCAGGTGGACTAGCGGGGGTCAACAATGAGCAGTTCTTC.

This clone was detected many times. The CDR3 here is CASSVDYHNEQFF. The CDR3 DNA reads TGTGCCAGCAGCGTAGACTATCACAATGAGCAGTTCTTC. The chain couples TRBV9 to TRBJ2-1, with unresolved D. V was trimmed by 0 bases and J by 5 bases, leaving 6 bases between them. CDR3 size: 13 residues. The germline CDR1 and CDR2 sequences are SGDLS and YYNGEE.

This chain joins TRBV5-1 and TRBJ2-2; D might be TRBD1 (6 bases). The CDR3 extends over 15 amino acids. V was clipped by 2 bases and J by 2 bases, with 10 bases between them. Germline V gene data show CDR1 as SGHRS and CDR2 as YFSETQ. In nucleotides, the CDR3 is TGCGCCAGCAGCTTAATCGGGACAAACACCGGGGAGCTGTTTTTT. This encodes CASSLIGTNTGELFF.

This chain uses TRBV6-5 with TRBJ1-2; the match to TRBD1 covers 7 bases. The ends lost 4 bases at V and 8 bases at J; junction bases unmatched: 16. Per the germline V gene, CDR1 is MNHEY and CDR2 is SVGAGI. CDR3 length: 16 residues. CDR3 amino acids: CASSFLTGAKENGYTF. DNA of the CDR3: TGTGCCAGCAGTTTCCTAACAGGGGCGAAGGAAAACGGCTACACCTTC.

V usage is TRBV10-1 and J usage is TRBJ1-4; a possible D gene is TRBD1 (6 bases). CDR1 WNHNN and CDR2 SYGVQD come from the germline V gene (reference sequence). This CDR3 is 13 amino acids long. Trimming left V 3 bases short and J 6 bases short, with 8 bases between. The CDR3 region is CASSDRQDEKLFF. In DNA form, the CDR3 reads TGCGCCAGCAGTGATCGACAGGATGAAAAACTGTTTTTT.

The gene calls are TRBV9 and TRBJ2-1, with 7 bases identical to TRBD2. The CDR3 length is 16 residues. The germline V gene has CDR1 SGDLS and CDR2 YYNGEE. The V gene end was trimmed by 0 bases and the J gene end by 4 bases; junction bases not matched to a gene: 7. The CDR3 sequence: CASSVESSGHYNEQFF. The CDR3 DNA sequence: TGTGCCAGCAGCGTAGAGTCTAGCGGTCATTACAATGAGCAGTTCTTC.

The V and J genes are TRBV6-5 and TRBJ1-2; perhaps TRBD1 as D (5 bases). This CDR3 has 16 amino acids. Trimming left V 0 bases short and J 4 bases short, with 15 bases between. Germline values: CDR1 MNHEY, CDR2 SVGAGI. CDR3 sequence reads: CASSYSGTGAVYGYTF. The CDR3 DNA reads TGTGCCAGCAGTTACTCCGGGACGGGAGCGGTCTATGGCTACACCTTC.

The genes are TRBV11-3 and TRBJ2-5; 10 nucleotides align to TRBD2. The germline gives CDR1 SGHNT, CDR2 YENEEA. The CDR3 length is 15 residues. The V gene end was trimmed by 7 bases and the J gene end by 2 bases; junction bases not matched to a gene: 7. DNA of the CDR3: TGTGCCAGCACCCCGGGTAGCGGGAGGCAAGAGACCCAGTACTTC. Its protein is CASTPGSGRQETQYF.

V usage is TRBV7-2 and J usage is TRBJ1-2; TRBD1 matches 12 bases. J gave up 7 bases and V 3 bases, and 6 bases lay outside the gene matches. The CDR3 runs 15 residues. Germline V lookup: CDR1 SGHTA, CDR2 FQGNSA. The CDR3 region is CASSFRGQGAGGYTF. DNA for the CDR3: TGTGCCAGCAGCTTTAGGGGACAGGGGGCGGGTGGCTACACCTTC. The whole variable domain, remainder taken from reference TRBV7-2 and TRBJ1-2, is GAGVSQSPSNKVTEKGKDVELRCDPISGHTALYWYRQSLGQGLEFLIYFQGNSAPDKSGLPSDRFSAERTGGSVSTLTIQRTQQEDSAVYLCASSFRGQGAGGYTFGSGTRLTVV.

The V call is TRBV4-3, the J call TRBJ2-1, with D possibly being TRBD1 (6 bases). V lost 3 bases and J 3 bases, leaving 15 bases between the germline ends. This CDR3 region has 16 residues. Germline CDR1 reads LGHNA; CDR2 reads YSLEER. In DNA, the CDR3 is TGCGCCAGCAGCCAGGTTACCGGGACAAGCTACAATGAGCAGTTCTTC. Its translation: CASSQVTGTSYNEQFF.

This clone was counted between two and nine times. The chain combines TRBV5-4 with TRBJ2-7, with 10 bases fitting TRBD2. The CDR3 covers 16 residues. The junction had 8 bases not matched to a gene; V was cut back by 1 base and J by 4 bases. CDR1 is SGHNT and CDR2 is YYREEE in the germline V gene (reference sequence). The CDR3 DNA sequence: TGTGCCAGCAGCTTGCGGCTAGCGGGAGAGTCTTACGAGCAGTACGTC. It is translated as CASSLRLAGESYEQYV.

The chain links TRBV5-1 to TRBJ2-7; TRBD2 matches 9 bases. The CDR3 contains 14 residues. Germline lookup yields CDR1 SGHRS and CDR2 YFSETQ. Trimming removed 5 bases from V and 4 bases from J; junction bases left unmatched: 7. CDR3 sequence reads: CASSVAGGAYEQYF. The CDR3 DNA reads as TGCGCCAGCAGTGTGGCGGGGGGGGCTTACGAGCAGTACTTC.

The chain joins TRBV28 to TRBJ1-1, with unresolved D. The germline CDR1 and CDR2 sequences are MDHEN and SYDVKM. This CDR3 is built from 11 residues. The V and J ends lost 3 bases and 9 bases respectively, with 8 bases between them. Here the CDR3 DNA reads TGTGCCAGCAGTTTGTCATTTCAAGCTTTCTTT. Its translation: CASSLSFQAFF.

The chain carries TRBV5-8 and TRBJ2-2; 12 bases agree with TRBD2. The CDR3 runs to 17 residues. The germline V gene encodes CDR1 SGHTS and CDR2 YDEGEE. V lost 7 bases and J lost 8; bases outside the gene matches: 15. The CDR3 bases are TGTGCCAGCTCGCAGGCCCGACTAGCGGGAGCTTCGGGGGAGCTGTTTTTT. Translation gives CASSQARLAGASGELFF.